This T cell receptor beta chain was identified during a study of CD8+ T cells in alopecia areata. Overall study context: Affected scalp percentage gauged treated patients' severity.

Extracted from the samples, RNA was reverse transcribed into cDNA to serve as the sequencing template. Data came from immunoSEQ multiplex PCR; TCRdb stores just in-frame clones and leaves some out. The data contain roughly 73,000 clones, around 29% of them seen just once; the ten biggest clones take up about 15%. Indicated treatment: oral pan-JAK inhibitor, 5-10 mg twice daily. Lesional scalp punch biopsies and peripheral blood came from alopecia areata patients. From PBMCs, CD4+ and CD8+ T cells were sorted. The material was CD8+ T cells sorted from blood, obtained at week 4, from a patient treated with tofacitinib. This receptor was identified in a human donor with alopecia areata.

Written as DNA, the CDR3 is TGTGCCAGCTCCTCTTCCGGGCTCCACACAGATACGCAGTATTTT. This encodes CASSSSGLHTDTQYF. J is TRBJ2-3 and V is TRBV9; D unclear. The length of the CDR3 is 15 residues. Germline V lookup: CDR1 SGDLS, CDR2 YYNGEE. Trimming removed 7 bases from V and 2 bases from J, with 17 bases in between.